This entry concerns a single T cell receptor beta chain. CDR1 and CDR2 (germline): MDHEN, SYDVKM. This CDR3 region has 20 residues. V was pared by 6 bases and J by 1 base, with 17 bases of the junction left unmatched. This specimen belongs to a study of shared clonotypes between healthy human individuals. Study as a whole: Those who served as donors were two women and a few men between the ages of 18 and 49.

The team ran DNA from unsorted PBMCs on ten immunoSEQ deep assay plates for sequencing. Produced via immunoSEQ multiplex PCR; TCRdb's table is partial and in-frame only. Here the sample spans some 510,000 clones, 79% being singletons. In unsorted samples, genomic DNA was obtained using around 100 million PBMCs. Sequenced material: PBMCs. This chain uses TRBV28 with TRBJ2-4, with 11 bases lining up with TRBD2. The sequence was obtained from a woman aged 40 to 50 in good health. Some clones in this sample may be carry-over from other donors' samples. The CDR3 region is CASSPPTYLAGGLAKNIQYF. CDR3 DNA sequence: TGTGCCAGCAGCCCCCCGACTTATCTAGCGGGAGGCCTCGCCAAAAACATTCAGTACTTC. The complete variable domain, with remaining parts taken from reference TRBV28 and TRBJ2-4, reads DVKVTQSSRYLVKRTGEKVFLECVQDMDHENMFWYRQDPGLGLRLIYFSYDVKMKEKGDIPEGYSVSREKKERFSLILESASTNQTSMYLCASSPPTYLAGGLAKNIQYFGAGTRLSVL.